This TCR beta chain was identified in a study of blood T cells in healthy people across ages. The V end was cut by 4 bases, the J end by 2 bases, with 12 bases between. The CDR3 covers 15 residues. Germline V CDR1 and CDR2: SGHDN, FVKESK. It was with a sample-barcoded 5' primer and a J-beta primer mix that a second PCR of roughly 6 to 12 cycles was run. One entry per CDR3 protein results from TCRdb running MiXCR on the 5' RACE reads. The sample lists about 1,600,000 distinct CDR3 sequences, about 40% occurring once. This clonotype has a single count. The clonotype comes from a woman aged 18-29 years in good health. The sequencing input was blood. V is TRBV14 and J is TRBJ1-3, with a possible D match to TRBD1 (5 bases). The CDR3 nucleotides read TGTGCCAGCAGCCCGGGGACCCTACCTGGAAACACCATATATTTT. Protein product: CASSPGTLPGNTIYF.